These 17 T cell receptor beta chains share one sample of origin, sequenced in a study of long-term antiretroviral therapy in people with HIV. A v3.0 immunoSEQ assay was performed at survey level. Produced via immunoSEQ multiplex PCR; TCRdb's table is partial and in-frame only. The table records 15,000 or so clones, about 79% of them present only once. The input for sequencing was unsorted PBMCs, taken 0.4 years after starting antiretroviral therapy. Every receptor here comes from a man aged 25 to 40 with HIV.

This chain joins TRBV11-2 and TRBJ2-1, with D perhaps TRBD2 (5 bases). The CDR3 runs 16 residues. The germline V and J ends were trimmed by 5 bases and 0 bases, with 14 bases remaining between them. The germline gives CDR1 SGHAT, CDR2 FQNNGV. The CDR3: CASSAIRDSSYNEQFF. Written as DNA, the CDR3 is TGTGCCAGCAGCGCGATCCGGGATAGCTCCTACAATGAGCAGTTCTTC.

This clone rates as medium-sized. The chain joins TRBV27 to TRBJ1-1; unclear D gene. Germline V gives CDR1 MNHEY, CDR2 SMNVEV (reference sequence). The CDR3 is 12 residues long. Trimming cost V 5 bases and J 0 bases, with 4 bases left between them. CDR3 DNA sequence: TGTGCCAGCAGTACTATGAACACTGAAGCTTTCTTT. It codes for CASSTMNTEAFF.

The J gene is TRBJ2-1, the V gene TRBV5-4; 7 bases map to TRBD2. This CDR3 is 16 amino acids long. The trim removed 0 bases at V and 6 bases at J, leaving 9 bases unmatched. The V gene's germline CDR1 is SGHNT and CDR2 YYREEE (reference sequence). The CDR3: CASSLGGGRAGNEQFF. The CDR3 coding sequence is TGTGCCAGCAGCTTGGGTGGCGGGAGAGCGGGCAATGAGCAGTTCTTC. The full variable domain, completed using reference TRBV5-4 and TRBJ2-1, is ETGVTQSPTHLIKTRGQQVTLRCSSQSGHNTVSWYQQALGQGPQFIFQYYREEENGRGNFPPRFSGLQFPNYSSELNVNALELDDSALYLCASSLGGGRAGNEQFFGPGTRLTVL.

The genes are TRBV28 and TRBJ1-4; D call uncertain. Germline values: CDR1 MDHEN, CDR2 SYDVKM. This CDR3 contains 15 residues. Trimming took off 2 bases at V and 0 bases at J, with 7 bases between the two ends. CDR3 nucleotides: TGTGCCAGCAGTTTAGAAGTGCCAACTAATGAAAAACTGTTTTTT. This codes for CASSLEVPTNEKLFF. The complete variable domain, with remaining parts taken from reference TRBV28 and TRBJ1-4, reads DVKVTQSSRYLVKRTGEKVFLECVQDMDHENMFWYRQDPGLGLRLIYFSYDVKMKEKGDIPEGYSVSREKKERFSLILESASTNQTSMYLCASSLEVPTNEKLFFGSGTQLSVL.

The V call is TRBV4-1, the J call TRBJ2-7; unclear D gene. The germline gives CDR1 MGHRA, CDR2 YSYEKL. Between the trimmed V and J ends, which lost 0 bases and 0 bases, there was a span of 12 bases. The CDR3 spans 16 residues. This CDR3 reads CASSQDGRTSSYEQYF. The DNA of the CDR3 is TGCGCCAGCAGCCAAGATGGGCGGACGAGCTCCTACGAGCAGTACTTC.

The chain is built from TRBV14 and TRBJ1-3; D might be TRBD1 (6 bases). CDR3 length: 16 residues. V was cut by 1 base and J by 0 bases, with 10 bases left in between. Germline V gene sequence: CDR1 SGHDN, CDR2 FVKESK. CDR3 nucleotides: TGTGCCAGCAGCCAAGGAGACAGGTTCTCTGGAAACACCATATATTTT. This translates into CASSQGDRFSGNTIYF.

This clone was picked up one time. The chain employs TRBV5-5 and TRBJ1-5; D gene unclear. The V gene lost 0 bases and the J gene lost 5 bases, with 9 bases spanning the gap. CDR3 length equals 14 residues. Germline lookup yields CDR1 SGHKS and CDR2 YYEKEE (reference sequence). The CDR3 here is CASSLGSGDQPQHF. DNA for the CDR3: TGTGCCAGCAGCTTGGGGTCAGGTGATCAGCCCCAGCATTTT.

V usage is TRBV7-9 and J usage is TRBJ2-2; 7 bases are shared with TRBD1. Looked up from germline, CDR1 is SEHNR and CDR2 is FQNEAQ (reference sequence). This CDR3 comprises 15 residues. J was trimmed by 1 base and V by 6 bases; bases with no gene match: 5. In DNA, the CDR3 is TGTGCCAGCAGTCCCGGGACAGTGAACACCGGGGAGCTGTTTTTT. This sequence encodes CASSPGTVNTGELFF.

DNA of the CDR3: TGTGCCAGCAGCTTGGCGGAGACGGGACGCGGGGAAAAACTGTTTTTT. This translates into CASSLAETGRGEKLFF. The chain combines TRBV5-4 with TRBJ1-4; perhaps TRBD1 as D (5 bases). The CDR3 length is 16 residues. Germline V gene data show CDR1 as SGHNT and CDR2 as YYREEE (reference sequence). Trimming cost V 0 bases and J 8 bases, with 17 bases left between them.

V is TRBV6-6 and J is TRBJ1-2; 11 bases are shared with TRBD1. V shed 2 bases, J shed 4 bases, and the junction held 3 bases outside the gene matches. Germline assignment: CDR1 MNHNY and CDR2 SVGAGI (reference sequence). The CDR3 sequence is 15 residues long. CDR3 amino acids: CASSYGTGGPYGYTF. In nucleotides, the CDR3 is TGTGCCAGCAGTTACGGGACAGGGGGTCCCTATGGCTACACCTTC.

This chain links TRBV29-1 with TRBJ2-1, with no clear D. This CDR3 has 13 residues. The germline V gene has CDR1 SQVTM and CDR2 ANQGSEA. V dropped 1 base and J dropped 3 bases, with 7 bases sitting between them. Here the CDR3 DNA reads TGCAGCGTTGAAGGGGCAGTCTACAATGAGCAGTTCTTC. This encodes CSVEGAVYNEQFF.

This clone was recorded only once. The CDR3 is CASSQQQGVGELFF. CDR3 DNA sequence: TGTGCCAGCAGCCAACAACAGGGGGTCGGGGAGCTGTTTTTT. The J gene is TRBJ2-2, the V gene TRBV7-9, with 8 bases that match TRBD1. With 5 bases clipped from V and 7 bases from J, the junction kept 6 bases outside the gene matches. Germline-derived CDR1 and CDR2 are SEHNR and FQNEAQ (reference sequence). This CDR3 spans 14 amino acids.

The chain combines TRBV29-1 with TRBJ2-5; TRBD1 matches 8 bases. From germline, CDR1 is SQVTM and CDR2 ANQGSEA. The V segment lost 6 bases and the J segment 1 base; nucleotides outside the gene matches: 10. The CDR3 is 15 amino acids. The CDR3 spells CSVFSTGEPQETQYF. The CDR3 DNA follows: TGCAGCGTATTCTCGACAGGGGAACCCCAAGAGACCCAGTACTTC.

This clone was detected once. The CDR3 loop is CASSQTLAGEETQYF. The CDR3 DNA is TGTGCCAGCAGTCAGACACTAGCGGGGGAAGAGACCCAGTACTTC. The chain has TRBV25-1 and TRBJ2-5; 11 bases line up with TRBD2. The CDR3 has 15 residues. With 5 bases clipped from V and 3 bases from J, the junction kept 5 bases outside the gene matches. The V gene's germline CDR1 is MGHDK and CDR2 SYGVNS.

V gene TRBV29-1 combines with J gene TRBJ1-1, with D uncertain. V was shortened by 3 bases and J by 1 base, with 6 bases between the two germline ends. Germline loops: CDR1 SQVTM, CDR2 ANQGSEA. The CDR3 is 12 residues long. The CDR3 spells CSVDRSNTEAFF. CDR3 sequence (DNA): TGCAGCGTTGACAGATCGAACACTGAAGCTTTCTTT.

A few counts support this clone. The V gene is TRBV5-5, the J gene TRBJ1-2; D remains unclear. This CDR3 contains 14 residues. V was shortened by 1 base and J by 3 bases, with 10 bases between the two germline ends. Per germline, CDR1 SGHKS and CDR2 YYEKEE (reference sequence). The CDR3 region has the DNA TGTGCCAGCAGCTTGACGGGGAACGACTATGGCTACACCTTC. Translating gives CASSLTGNDYGYTF.

The chain couples TRBV4-3 to TRBJ2-1, with 9 bases identical to TRBD2. Losses at the gene ends were 2 bases for V and 1 base for J; bases not matched to a gene: 9. The CDR3 loop spans 18 amino acids. CDR1 and CDR2 from the germline V gene are LGHNA and YSLEER. CDR3 loop: CASSQRRGLATSYNEQFF. Here the CDR3 DNA reads TGCGCCAGCAGCCAAAGGAGGGGACTAGCAACATCCTACAATGAGCAGTTCTTC.